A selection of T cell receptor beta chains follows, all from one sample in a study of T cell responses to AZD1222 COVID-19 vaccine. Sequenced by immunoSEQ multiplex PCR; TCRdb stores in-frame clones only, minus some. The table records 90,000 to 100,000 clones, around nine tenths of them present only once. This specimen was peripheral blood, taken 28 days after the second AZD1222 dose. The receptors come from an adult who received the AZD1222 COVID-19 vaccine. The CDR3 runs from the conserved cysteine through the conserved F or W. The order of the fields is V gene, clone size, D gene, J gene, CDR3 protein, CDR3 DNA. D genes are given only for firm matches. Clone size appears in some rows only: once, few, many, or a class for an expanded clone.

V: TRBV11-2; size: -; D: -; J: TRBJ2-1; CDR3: CASSSSFSSSYNEQFF; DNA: TGTGCCAGCAGCTCCTCTTTCTCAAGCTCCTACAATGAGCAGTTCTTC
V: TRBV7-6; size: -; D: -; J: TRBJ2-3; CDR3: CASSFGGYTDTQYF; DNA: TGTGCCAGCAGCTTTGGTGGCTACACAGATACGCAGTATTTT
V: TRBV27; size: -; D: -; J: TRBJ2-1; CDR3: CASSSFRQVVSYNEQFF; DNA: TGTGCCAGCAGTTCTTTCAGACAGGTCGTCTCCTACAATGAGCAGTTCTTC
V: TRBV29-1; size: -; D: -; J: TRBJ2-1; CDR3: CSGIFWGSYNEQFF; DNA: TGCAGCGGAATCTTTTGGGGCTCCTACAATGAGCAGTTCTTC
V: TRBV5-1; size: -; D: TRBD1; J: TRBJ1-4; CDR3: CASSSRTGSNEKLFF; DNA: TGCGCCAGCAGCTCTCGGACAGGATCTAATGAAAAACTGTTTTTT
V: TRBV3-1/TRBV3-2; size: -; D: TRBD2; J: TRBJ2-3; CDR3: CASSQDTLAGDTQYF; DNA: TGTGCCAGCAGCCAAGATACGCTAGCGGGAGATACGCAGTATTTT
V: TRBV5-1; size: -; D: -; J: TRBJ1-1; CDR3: CASSLEGVPPNTEAFF; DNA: TGCGCCAGCAGCTTGGAGGGGGTCCCACCGAACACTGAAGCTTTCTTT
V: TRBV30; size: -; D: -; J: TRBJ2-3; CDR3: CAWSEGLADTQYF; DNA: TGTGCCTGGAGTGAGGGCCTGGCAGATACGCAGTATTTT
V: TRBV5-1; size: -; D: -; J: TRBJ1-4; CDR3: CASSLSATLGEKLFF; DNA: TGCGCCAGCAGCTTGTCGGCGACCCTCGGTGAAAAACTGTTTTTT
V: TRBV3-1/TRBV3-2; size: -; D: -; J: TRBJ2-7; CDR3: CASSRSSYEQYF; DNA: TGTGCCAGCAGCAGGAGCTCCTACGAGCAGTACTTC
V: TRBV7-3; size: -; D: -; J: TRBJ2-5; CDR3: CASSSNLRETQYF; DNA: TGTGCCAGCAGCTCAAACCTCCGAGAGACCCAGTACTTC
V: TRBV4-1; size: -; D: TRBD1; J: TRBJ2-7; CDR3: CASSQDAGQVYEQYF; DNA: TGCGCCAGCAGCCAAGACGCTGGACAGGTCTACGAGCAGTACTTC
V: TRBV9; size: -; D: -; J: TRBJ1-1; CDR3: CASSPLLNTEAFF; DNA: TGTGCCAGCAGCCCACTCTTGAACACTGAAGCTTTCTTT
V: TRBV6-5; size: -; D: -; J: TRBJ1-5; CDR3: CASSPSGDQPQHF; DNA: TGTGCCAGCAGTCCATCAGGGGATCAGCCCCAGCATTTT
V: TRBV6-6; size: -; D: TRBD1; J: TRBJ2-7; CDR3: CASRPTGGEQYF; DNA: TGTGCCAGCAGACCTACAGGGGGCGAGCAGTACTTC
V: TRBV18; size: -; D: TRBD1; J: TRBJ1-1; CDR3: CASSPSRGHTEAFF; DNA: TGTGCCAGCTCACCAAGCAGGGGGCACACTGAAGCTTTCTTT
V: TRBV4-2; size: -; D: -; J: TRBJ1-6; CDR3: CASSLSPFSGAREGAPLHF; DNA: TGTGCCAGCAGCCTCTCCCCCTTTTCAGGGGCCCGGGAGGGGGCACCCCTCCACTTT
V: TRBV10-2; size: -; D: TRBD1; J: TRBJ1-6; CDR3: CASSGTGSSYNSPLHF; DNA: TGCGCCAGCAGTGGGACAGGGAGCTCCTATAATTCACCCCTCCACTTT
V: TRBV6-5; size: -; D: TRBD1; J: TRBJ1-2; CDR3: CASSYSRTGGHYGYTF; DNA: TGTGCCAGCAGTTACTCCCGGACAGGGGGCCACTATGGCTACACCTTC
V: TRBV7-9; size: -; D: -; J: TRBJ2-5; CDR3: CASSLLGWETQYF; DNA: TGTGCCAGCAGCTTATTGGGGTGGGAGACCCAGTACTTC
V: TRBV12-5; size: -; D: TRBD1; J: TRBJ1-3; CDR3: CASGFPTGVLAGNTIYF; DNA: TGTGCTAGTGGTTTTCCCACAGGGGTTCTCGCTGGAAACACCATATATTTT
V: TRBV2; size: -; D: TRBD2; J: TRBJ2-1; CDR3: CASSERLAGVRVNEQFF; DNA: TGTGCCAGCAGTGAACGGCTAGCGGGAGTGCGGGTCAATGAGCAGTTCTTC
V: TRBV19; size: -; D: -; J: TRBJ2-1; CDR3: CASSSNARNEQFF; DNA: TGTGCCAGTAGTTCCAACGCTCGGAACGAGCAGTTCTTC
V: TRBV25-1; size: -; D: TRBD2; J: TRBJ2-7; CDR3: CASMGGSGVYEQYF; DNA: TGTGCCAGCATGGGGGGGAGTGGGGTCTACGAGCAGTACTTC
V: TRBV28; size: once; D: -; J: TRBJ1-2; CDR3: CASYWQDYGYTF; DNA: TGTGCCAGCTACTGGCAGGACTATGGCTACACCTTC
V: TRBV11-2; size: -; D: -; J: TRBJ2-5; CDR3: CASSQNPQGKTQYF; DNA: TGTGCCAGCAGCCAAAACCCCCAGGGGAAGACCCAGTACTTC
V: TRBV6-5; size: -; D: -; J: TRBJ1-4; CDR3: CASKRGYTNEKLFF; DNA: TGTGCCAGCAAAAGGGGGTATACTAATGAAAAACTGTTTTTT
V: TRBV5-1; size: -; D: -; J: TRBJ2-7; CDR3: CASSLRGRTYEQYF; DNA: TGCGCCAGCAGCTTGCGGGGGAGGACCTACGAGCAGTACTTC